A selection of T cell receptor beta chains follows, all from one sample in a study of T cell responses to AZD1222 COVID-19 vaccine. The assay was immunoSEQ multiplex PCR, and TCRdb's table has in-frame clones only and misses some. The sample records about 100,000 clones, about 87% being singletons. Sequences were derived from peripheral blood, sampled on day 0 of AZD1222 vaccination. These receptors were collected from an adult in good health. Each CDR3 is given with its conserved first and last residue. The D gene is left open where the match is weak.

TRBJ2-2 TRBV19 NA TGTGCCAGTAGTGGTTCTGCTTGGGGCCAGACGAACACCGGGGAGCTGTTTTTT CASSGSAWGQTNTGELFF
TRBJ1-1 TRBV7-9 NA TGTGCCAGCAGCTTGGGTGCCAGGGAGGAAGCTTTCTTT CASSLGAREEAFF
TRBJ2-5 TRBV5-1 TRBD1 TGCGCCAGCAGCTTATCGGCCAGGGGGATTGAGACCCAGTACTTC CASSLSARGIETQYF
TRBJ2-6 TRBV27 NA TGTGCCAGCAGCTTCAACGGGGGTCCTGGGGCCAACGTCCTGACTTTC CASSFNGGPGANVLTF
TRBJ1-6 TRBV11-3 TRBD1 TGTGCCAGCAGCTCCGATACAGTTCCTGACAGGGTAGATTCACCCCTCCACTTT CASSSDTVPDRVDSPLHF
TRBJ2-7 TRBV3-1/TRBV3-2 TRBD2 TGTGCCAGCAGCCAAGATGAACTAGCGGGTGTCGAGCAGTACTTC CASSQDELAGVEQYF
TRBJ1-2 TRBV6-1 NA TGTGCCAGCAGTGAACAAGACTATGGCTACACCTTC CASSEQDYGYTF
TRBJ1-3 TRBV18 NA TGTGCCAGCTCACCTGGGATTTCTGGAAACACCATATATTTT CASSPGISGNTIYF
TRBJ1-2 TRBV27 NA TGTGCCAGCAGTTTATCAGGGGGGGGTGGCTACACCTTC CASSLSGGGGYTF
TRBJ1-1 TRBV2 NA TGTGCCAGCAGTGATTTAGCCTCGAACACTGAAGCTTTCTTT CASSDLASNTEAFF
TRBJ1-4 TRBV3-1/TRBV3-2 TRBD1 TGTGCCAGCAGCCAAGGTGGGGTTGGGACAGATTTGGCGGTGTGGGAAAAACTGTTTTTT CASSQGGVGTDLAVWEKLFF
TRBJ1-2 TRBV2 NA TGTGCCAGCAGTGTGGAAGTAAGGGGATATGGCTACACCTTC CASSVEVRGYGYTF
TRBJ2-7 TRBV6-5 TRBD2 TGTGCCAGCGTTAGCGGGTGGGCTAACGAGCAGTACTTC CASVSGWANEQYF
TRBJ2-2 TRBV5-1 NA TGCGCCAGCAGCTTGCTTCGGGACCCCGGGGAGCTGTTTTTT CASSLLRDPGELFF
TRBJ2-1 TRBV3-1/TRBV3-2 TRBD2 TGTGCCAGCAGCGGGCTAGCGGCGGACTACGGGGAGCAGTTCTTC CASSGLAADYGEQFF
TRBJ1-1 TRBV11-2 NA TGTGCCAGCAGCCCCGGGGGAGCCTTAAACACTGAAGCTTTCTTT CASSPGGALNTEAFF
TRBJ2-1 TRBV7-2 NA TGTGCCAGCAGCTTGGGGTCAGGGTTCAATGAGCAGTTCTTC CASSLGSGFNEQFF
TRBJ2-2 TRBV19 NA TGTGCCAGTAGTATAGCGGGGGACACCGGGGAGCTGTTTTTT CASSIAGDTGELFF
TRBJ2-1 TRBV11-2 NA TGTGCCAGCAGCTTAGATCTCCTAGATCTAGGGTACAATGAGCAGTTCTTC CASSLDLLDLGYNEQFF
TRBJ2-2 TRBV7-2 TRBD2 TGTGCCAGCAGCTTAGGATCAATCGGACTAGCCGGGGAGCTGTTTTTT CASSLGSIGLAGELFF
TRBJ1-3 TRBV7-9 TRBD1 TGTGCCAGCAGGAACCAGGGGGCTGGAAACACCATATATTTT CASRNQGAGNTIYF
TRBJ1-1 TRBV7-3 TRBD1 TGTGCCAGCAGCCCGCCGGGACAGGGAATCACTGAAGCTTTCTTT CASSPPGQGITEAFF
TRBJ2-2 TRBV3-1/TRBV3-2 NA TGTGCCAGCAGCCAAGGCCCTTCTGGATTGAACACCGGGGAGCTGTTTTTT CASSQGPSGLNTGELFF
TRBJ2-2 TRBV19 TRBD1 TGTGCCAGTAGTATGAGCGGGACAGGGGGGAGCACCGGGGAGCTGTTTTTT CASSMSGTGGSTGELFF
TRBJ2-1 TRBV11-2 NA TGTGCCAGCAGCTTACGCCAATTTGGGGGGAACAATGAGCAGTTCTTC CASSLRQFGGNNEQFF
TRBJ2-5 TRBV30 TRBD2 TGTGCCTGGAGTAGGGGAGCCGGGACTAGCGGTTCGGAGACCCAGTACTTC CAWSRGAGTSGSETQYF
TRBJ2-7 TRBV5-5 TRBD1 TGTGCCAGCAGCTTCGGGGACAGAGTCTCCTACGAGCAGTACTTC CASSFGDRVSYEQYF
TRBJ1-1 TRBV27 NA TGTGCCAGCAGTTTTGGGTACGGGAACACTGAAGCTTTCTTT CASSFGYGNTEAFF
TRBJ2-2 TRBV9 TRBD1 TGTGCCAGCAGCGCTGCGAGGGGGCGCGTCACCGGGGAGCTGTTTTTT CASSAARGRVTGELFF